This TCR beta chain was recovered during a study of blood T cell repertoires in COVID-19. This clone was counted between two and nine times. Authors' methods: The assay estimated nucleated cells by amplifying reference gene primers. Sequenced by immunoSEQ multiplex PCR; TCRdb stores in-frame clones only, minus some. V and J calls and clone size follow that table, whereas D and trimming were derived from the DNA. The data show more than 95,000 clones, approximately 81% seen once. V gave up 4 bases and J gave up 0 bases, with 13 bases separating them. The CDR3 spans 16 residues. CDR1 is SGHNT and CDR2 is YYREEE in the germline V gene (reference sequence).

This sequence was found in a woman aged 50 to 65 with acute or convalescent COVID-19. The chain couples TRBV5-4 to TRBJ2-2; D is perhaps TRBD2 (6 bases). The sample comprised peripheral blood. For the CDR3, the DNA is TGTGCCAGCAGCCGACTGGGGGGATCGAACACCGGGGAGCTGTTTTTT. It encodes CASSRLGGSNTGELFF.